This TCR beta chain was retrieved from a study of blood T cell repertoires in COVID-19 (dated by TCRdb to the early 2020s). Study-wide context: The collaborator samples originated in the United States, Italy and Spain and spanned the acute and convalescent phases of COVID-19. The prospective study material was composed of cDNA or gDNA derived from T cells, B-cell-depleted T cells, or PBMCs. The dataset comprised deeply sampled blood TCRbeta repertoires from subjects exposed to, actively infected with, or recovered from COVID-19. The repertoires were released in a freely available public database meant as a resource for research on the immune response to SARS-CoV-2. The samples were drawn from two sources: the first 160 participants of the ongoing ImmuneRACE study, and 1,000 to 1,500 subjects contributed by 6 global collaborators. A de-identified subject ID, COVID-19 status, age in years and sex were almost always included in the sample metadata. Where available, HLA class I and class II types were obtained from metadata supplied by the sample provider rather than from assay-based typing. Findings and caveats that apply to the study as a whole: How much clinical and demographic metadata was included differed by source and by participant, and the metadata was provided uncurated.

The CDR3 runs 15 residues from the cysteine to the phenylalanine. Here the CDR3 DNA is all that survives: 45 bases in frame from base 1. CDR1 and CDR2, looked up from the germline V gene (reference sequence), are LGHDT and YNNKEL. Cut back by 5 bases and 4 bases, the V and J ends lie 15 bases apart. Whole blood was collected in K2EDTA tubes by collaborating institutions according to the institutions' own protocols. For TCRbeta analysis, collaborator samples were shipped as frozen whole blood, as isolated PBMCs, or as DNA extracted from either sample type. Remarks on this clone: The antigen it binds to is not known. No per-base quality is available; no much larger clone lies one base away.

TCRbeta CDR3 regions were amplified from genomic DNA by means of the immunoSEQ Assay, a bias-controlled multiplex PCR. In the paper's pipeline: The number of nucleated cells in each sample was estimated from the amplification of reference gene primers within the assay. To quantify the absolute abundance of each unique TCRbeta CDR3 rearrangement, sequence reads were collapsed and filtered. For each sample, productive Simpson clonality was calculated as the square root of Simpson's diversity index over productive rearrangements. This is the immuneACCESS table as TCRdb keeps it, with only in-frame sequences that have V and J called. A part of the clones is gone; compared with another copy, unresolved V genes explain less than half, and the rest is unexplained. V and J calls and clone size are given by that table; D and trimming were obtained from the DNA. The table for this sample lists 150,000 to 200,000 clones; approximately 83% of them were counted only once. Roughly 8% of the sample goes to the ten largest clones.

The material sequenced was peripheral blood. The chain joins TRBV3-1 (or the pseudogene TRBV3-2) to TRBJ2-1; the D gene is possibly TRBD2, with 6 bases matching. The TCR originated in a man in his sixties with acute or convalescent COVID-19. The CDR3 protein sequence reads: CASSKRGSLYNEQFF. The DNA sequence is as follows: TGTGCCAGCAGCAAACGGGGGTCCCTTTACAATGAGCAGTTCTTC.